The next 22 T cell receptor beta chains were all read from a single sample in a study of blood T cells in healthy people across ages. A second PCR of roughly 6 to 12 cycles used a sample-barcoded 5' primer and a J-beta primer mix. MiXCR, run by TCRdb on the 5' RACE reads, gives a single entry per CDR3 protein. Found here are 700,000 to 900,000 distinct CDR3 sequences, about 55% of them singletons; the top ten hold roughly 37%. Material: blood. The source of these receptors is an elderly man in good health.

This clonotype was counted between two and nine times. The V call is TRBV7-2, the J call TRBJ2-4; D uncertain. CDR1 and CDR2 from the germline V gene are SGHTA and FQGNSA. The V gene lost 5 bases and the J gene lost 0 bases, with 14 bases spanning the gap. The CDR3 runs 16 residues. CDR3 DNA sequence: TGTGCCAGCAGCCCTGCTGCTCAACTAGCCAAAAACATTCAGTACTTC. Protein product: CASSPAAQLAKNIQYF.

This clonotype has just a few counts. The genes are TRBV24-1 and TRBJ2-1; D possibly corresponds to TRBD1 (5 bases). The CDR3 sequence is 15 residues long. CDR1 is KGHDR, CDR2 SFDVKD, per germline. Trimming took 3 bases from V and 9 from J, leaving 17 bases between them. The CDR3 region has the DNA TGTGCCACCAGTGATAGGGGTACCCCTTGGAGTGAGCAGTTCTTC. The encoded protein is CATSDRGTPWSEQFF.

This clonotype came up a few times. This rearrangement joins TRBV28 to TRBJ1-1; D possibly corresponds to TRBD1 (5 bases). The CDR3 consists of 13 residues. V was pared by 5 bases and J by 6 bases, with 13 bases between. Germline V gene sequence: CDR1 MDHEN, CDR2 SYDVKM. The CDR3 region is CASSPQRGAEAFF. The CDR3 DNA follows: TGTGCCAGCAGTCCACAAAGAGGGGCTGAAGCTTTCTTT.

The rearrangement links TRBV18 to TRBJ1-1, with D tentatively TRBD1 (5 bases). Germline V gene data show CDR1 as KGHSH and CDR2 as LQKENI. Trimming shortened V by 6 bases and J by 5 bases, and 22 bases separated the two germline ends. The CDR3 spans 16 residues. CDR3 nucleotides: TGTGCCAGCTCGAGGGACCCTGGGGCAGGAGGGACTGAAGCTTTCTTT. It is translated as CASSRDPGAGGTEAFF.

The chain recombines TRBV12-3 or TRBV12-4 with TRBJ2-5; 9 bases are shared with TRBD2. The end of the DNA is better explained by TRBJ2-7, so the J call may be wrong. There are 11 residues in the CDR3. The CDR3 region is CAGGLAYEQYF. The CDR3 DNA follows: TGTGCCGGCGGACTAGCGTACGAGCAGTACTTC.

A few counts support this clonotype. CDR3 DNA: TGCGCCAGCGGATCCGGGACAATGGCCTACGAGCAGTACTTC. As protein: CASGSGTMAYEQYF. The V gene is TRBV5-1, the J gene TRBJ2-7, with D maybe TRBD1 (6 bases). Germline V gene sequence: CDR1 SGHRS, CDR2 YFSETQ. CDR3 length: 14 amino acids. V gave up 7 bases and J gave up 2 bases, with 16 bases separating them.

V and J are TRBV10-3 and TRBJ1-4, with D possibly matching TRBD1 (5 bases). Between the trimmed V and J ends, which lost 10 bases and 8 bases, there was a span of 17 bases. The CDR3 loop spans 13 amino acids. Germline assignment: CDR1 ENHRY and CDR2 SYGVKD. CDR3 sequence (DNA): TGTGCCACGTCCCCAGGGCGCGGGGAAAAACTGTTTTTT. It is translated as CATSPGRGEKLFF.

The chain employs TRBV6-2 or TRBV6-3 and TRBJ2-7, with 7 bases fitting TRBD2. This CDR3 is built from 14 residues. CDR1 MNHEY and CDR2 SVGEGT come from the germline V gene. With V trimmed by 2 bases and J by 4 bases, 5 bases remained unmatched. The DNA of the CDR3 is TGTGCCAGCAGTTACGAAGCGGGACCGTACGAGCAGTACTTC. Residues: CASSYEAGPYEQYF.

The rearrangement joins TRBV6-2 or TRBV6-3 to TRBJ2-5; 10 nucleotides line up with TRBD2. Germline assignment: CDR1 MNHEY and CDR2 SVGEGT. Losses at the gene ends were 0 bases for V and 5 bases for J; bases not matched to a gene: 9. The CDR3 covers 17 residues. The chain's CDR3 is CASSYSWLAGVVETQYF. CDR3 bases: TGTGCCAGCAGTTACTCTTGGCTAGCGGGAGTTGTGGAGACCCAGTACTTC.

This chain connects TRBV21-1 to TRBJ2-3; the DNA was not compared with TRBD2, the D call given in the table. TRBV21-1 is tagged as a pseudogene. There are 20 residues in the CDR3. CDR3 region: CASSSSGLAGVVGGSDTQYF. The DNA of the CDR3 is TGTGCCAGCAGCTCATCGGGACTAGCGGGAGTAGTAGGCGGGTCAGATACGCAGTATTTT.

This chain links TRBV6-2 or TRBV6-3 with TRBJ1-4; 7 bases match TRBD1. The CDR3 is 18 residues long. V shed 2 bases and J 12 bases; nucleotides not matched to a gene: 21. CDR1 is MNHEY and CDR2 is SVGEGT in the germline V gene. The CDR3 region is CASSYIPGRTGVKGELFF. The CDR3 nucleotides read TGTGCCAGCAGTTACATCCCGGGTCGCACAGGGGTTAAGGGGGAACTGTTTTTT.

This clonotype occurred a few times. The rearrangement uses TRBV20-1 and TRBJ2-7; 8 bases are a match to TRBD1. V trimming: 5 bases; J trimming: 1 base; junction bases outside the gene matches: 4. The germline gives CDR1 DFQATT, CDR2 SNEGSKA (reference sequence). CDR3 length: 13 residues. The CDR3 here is CSAPGQVSYEQYF. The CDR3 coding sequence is TGCAGTGCTCCGGGACAGGTGTCCTACGAGCAGTACTTC.

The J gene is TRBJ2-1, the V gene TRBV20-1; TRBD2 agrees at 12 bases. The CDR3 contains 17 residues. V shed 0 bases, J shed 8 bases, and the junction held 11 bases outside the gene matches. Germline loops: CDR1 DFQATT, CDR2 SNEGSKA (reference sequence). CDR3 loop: CSARDRLAGGPSHEQFF. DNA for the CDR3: TGCAGTGCTAGAGATCGGCTAGCGGGAGGGCCCAGCCATGAGCAGTTCTTC.

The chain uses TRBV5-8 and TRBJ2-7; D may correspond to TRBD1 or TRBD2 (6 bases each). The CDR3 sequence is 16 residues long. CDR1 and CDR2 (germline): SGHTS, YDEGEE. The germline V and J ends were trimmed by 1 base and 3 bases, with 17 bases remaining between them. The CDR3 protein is CASSLSGASPHYEQYF. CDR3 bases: TGTGCCAGCAGCTTGTCGGGGGCCTCCCCCCACTACGAGCAGTACTTC.

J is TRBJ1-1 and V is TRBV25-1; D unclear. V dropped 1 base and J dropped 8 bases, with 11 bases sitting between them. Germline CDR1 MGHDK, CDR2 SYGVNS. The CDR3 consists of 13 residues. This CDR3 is CASSELGNREAFF. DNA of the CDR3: TGTGCCAGCAGTGAATTGGGGAATCGAGAAGCTTTCTTT.

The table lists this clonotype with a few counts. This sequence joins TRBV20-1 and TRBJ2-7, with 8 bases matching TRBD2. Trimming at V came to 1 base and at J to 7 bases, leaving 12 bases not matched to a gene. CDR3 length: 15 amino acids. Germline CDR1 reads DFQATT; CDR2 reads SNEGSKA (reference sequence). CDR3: CSARGTGTSQREQYF. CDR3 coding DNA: TGCAGTGCTAGAGGCACCGGGACTAGTCAGAGGGAGCAGTACTTC.

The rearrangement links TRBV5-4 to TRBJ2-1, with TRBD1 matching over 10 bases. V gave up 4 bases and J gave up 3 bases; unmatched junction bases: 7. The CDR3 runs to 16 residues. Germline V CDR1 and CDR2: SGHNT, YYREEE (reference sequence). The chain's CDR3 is CASSTGTGVNYNEQFF. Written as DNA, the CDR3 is TGTGCCAGCAGCACCGGGACAGGGGTGAACTACAATGAGCAGTTCTTC.

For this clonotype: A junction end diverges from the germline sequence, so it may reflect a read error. CDR3 amino acids: CASSQTRQGDSPPHF. The CDR3 DNA follows: TGTGCCAGCAGCCAAACTCGGCAGGGCGATTCACCCCCCCACTTT. The V call is TRBV3-1, the J call TRBJ1-6; D is perhaps TRBD1 (5 bases). The germline gives CDR1 LGHDT, CDR2 YNNKEL (reference sequence). The CDR3 is 15 residues long.

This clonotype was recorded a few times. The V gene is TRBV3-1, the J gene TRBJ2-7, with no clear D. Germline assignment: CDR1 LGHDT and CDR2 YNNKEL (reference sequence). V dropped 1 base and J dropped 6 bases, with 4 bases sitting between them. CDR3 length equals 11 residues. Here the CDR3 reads CASSQGVEQYF. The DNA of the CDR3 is TGTGCCAGCAGCCAAGGGGTCGAGCAGTACTTC.

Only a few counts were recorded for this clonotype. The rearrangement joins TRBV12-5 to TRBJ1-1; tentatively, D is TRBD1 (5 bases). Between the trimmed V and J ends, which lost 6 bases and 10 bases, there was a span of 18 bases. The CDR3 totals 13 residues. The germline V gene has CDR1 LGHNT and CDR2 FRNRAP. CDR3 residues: CASGAGTPAPAFF. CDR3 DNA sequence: TGTGCTAGTGGAGCCGGGACTCCCGCCCCAGCTTTCTTT.

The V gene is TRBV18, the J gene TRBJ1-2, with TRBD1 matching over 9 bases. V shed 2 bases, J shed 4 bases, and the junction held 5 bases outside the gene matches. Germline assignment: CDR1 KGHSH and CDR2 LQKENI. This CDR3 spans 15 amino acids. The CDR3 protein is CASSPGTGPRYGYTF. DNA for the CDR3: TGTGCCAGCTCACCAGGGACAGGGCCCCGCTATGGCTACACCTTC.

The CDR3 DNA reads as TGTGCCAGCAGTGGAGGGGGATTGGGTGAAAAACTGTTTTTT. This codes for CASSGGGLGEKLFF. The chain has TRBV6-1 and TRBJ1-4; D perhaps matches TRBD1 (6 bases). The V end was cut by 4 bases, the J end by 7 bases, with 13 bases between. Germline values: CDR1 MNHNS, CDR2 SASEGT. This CDR3 contains 14 residues.